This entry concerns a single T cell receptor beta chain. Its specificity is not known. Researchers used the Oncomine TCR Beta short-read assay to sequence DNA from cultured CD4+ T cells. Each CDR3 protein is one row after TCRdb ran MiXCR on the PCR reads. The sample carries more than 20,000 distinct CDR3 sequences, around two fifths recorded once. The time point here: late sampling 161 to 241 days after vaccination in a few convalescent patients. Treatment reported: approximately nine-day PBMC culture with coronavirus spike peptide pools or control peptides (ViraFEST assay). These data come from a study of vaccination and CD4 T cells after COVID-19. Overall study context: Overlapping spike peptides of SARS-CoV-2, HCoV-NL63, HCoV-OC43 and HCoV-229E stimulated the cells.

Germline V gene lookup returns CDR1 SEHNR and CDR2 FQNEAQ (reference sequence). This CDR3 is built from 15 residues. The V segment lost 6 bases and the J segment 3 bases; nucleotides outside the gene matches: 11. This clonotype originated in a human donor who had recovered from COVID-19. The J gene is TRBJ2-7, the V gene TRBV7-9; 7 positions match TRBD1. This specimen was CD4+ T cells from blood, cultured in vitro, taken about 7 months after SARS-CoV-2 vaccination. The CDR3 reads CASRPWTGTGYEQYF. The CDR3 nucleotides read TGTGCCAGCAGACCTTGGACAGGAACGGGCTACGAGCAGTACTTC.